Detailed here is one TCR beta chain. Its binding antigen is unknown. No base quality information exists; no much larger clone differs at one position. The sample belongs to a study of T cells in Graves' hyperthyroidism and ophthalmopathy (dated by TCRdb to the late 2010s). Background for the entire study: Peripheral blood was collected at initial diagnosis, before any treatment. The roughly 91 discovery patients were randomly divided into training and test sets at a 7:3 ratio. The paper reports TCR Vbeta CDR3 sequencing of over 120 peripheral blood samples: 40 or so ophthalmopathy, 75 to 80 hyperthyroidism and approximately 17 progressor patients. To identify TCR V-J signatures that set the groups apart, the researchers used a discovery cohort of 95 to 100 patients, made up of around 42 with Graves' ophthalmopathy and 55 to 65 with stable Graves' hyperthyroidism. In addition, the study compared T-cell repertoires in thyroid tissue and in blood from a handful of Graves' hyperthyroidism patients. Whether ophthalmopathy could be predicted prospectively was tested in an independent validation cohort made up of approximately 19 hyperthyroidism patients plus 17 patients who later progressed to ophthalmopathy. After blood sampling, hyperthyroidism patients were treated with methimazole at a starting dose of 30 mg daily, and ophthalmopathy patients were treated with high-dose intravenous methylprednisolone. Study-level results and caveats: In validation, progression to ophthalmopathy was predicted by the model with nearly 71% sensitivity and 72% to 80% specificity, a median of approximately 7.1 months before onset. Most expanded thyroid clonotypes (frequency above 0.001) were also detected in blood, suggesting blood repertoires may reflect thyroid immune responses. A 13 V-J signature model separated ophthalmopathy from stable hyperthyroidism, with 87.88% sensitivity and roughly 82% specificity in cross-validation and 80%/75% in testing. No statistical method was used to set the sample size in advance, and investigators knew the group allocation.

The TCR beta CDR3 regions were amplified from RNA transcripts. The first round of RT-PCR for the TCR CDR3 was performed with the HTBI primer set and the Qiagen OneStep RT-PCR kit. Libraries were constructed in a second round of multiplex PCR, after which size selection and purification were carried out. Paired-end sequencing of the libraries was performed with 100 bp reads on an Illumina HiSeq2000. As for the original processing: Raw data were processed with SOAPnuke, discarding reads with adapters, uncalled bases, mean Phred below 15, or no exact constant-primer or identifier match. COPE v1.2.5 was used to merge the high-quality paired reads, and each unique nucleotide sequence was defined as a clonotype. Clonotypes were aligned to IMGT TRBV, TRBD and TRBJ reference segments using MiTCR v1.1. The analysis included only V-J combinations with a frequency above 0.0001, which together covered 99.2% of the repertoires. A TCS score was defined as the ratio of F50 (clonal expansion) to E x V (chaos), with BLOSUM62-based TCRdist applied between CDR3 peptides within each V-J. Welch's t-statistics and random forest reduced 450 to 600 V-J features to 13, which were used in a naive Bayes classifier (R e1071). TCRdb applied fastp at Q25 and MiXCR to the public reads, then kept only in-frame beta chains. Each CDR3 protein gets just one entry, which takes the most common genes and DNA from the rows behind it. These V and J calls derive from TCRdb rather than the authors' analysis. The sample yields over 700,000 distinct CDR3 sequences; about 17% were counted once. The ten largest account for 16% of the sample.

The V end gives up 2 bases and the J end 4 bases, leaving 7 bases in the junction not matched to a gene. In the germline V gene, CDR1 corresponds to SGDLS and CDR2 to YYNGEE. The CDR3 runs 15 amino acids, cysteine and phenylalanine included. Only the CDR3 portion is preserved as DNA: 45 bases, with reading frame beginning at the first base. The hyperthyroidism patients were between 18 and 65 years old and newly diagnosed, with a disease duration of less than 2 months. Any patient with an uncontrolled infection, another autoimmune disease, pregnancy or lactation was excluded. Clinical symptoms, serum thyroxine and TRAb, thyroid ultrasound, and orbital computed tomography formed the basis for the diagnoses. For progressor patients, blood was drawn at the first diagnosis of hyperthyroidism, before any ophthalmopathy symptoms had appeared. Ficoll-Paque density gradient centrifugation was used to isolate PBMCs from around 10 ml of fresh peripheral blood. Progressor patients were first diagnosed with Graves' hyperthyroidism and then developed ophthalmopathy during follow-up. Trizol reagent was used to extract total RNA, and RNA quality was then checked on an Agilent 2100 Bioanalyzer.

This clonotype originated in a woman between 45 and 65 years old with Graves' hyperthyroidism that later progressed to Graves' ophthalmopathy. The specimen was blood. The sequence is built from TRBV9 and TRBJ2-3; 7 bases in the middle match TRBD2. The DNA sequence reads TGTGCCAGCAGCGTGAAGTGGGGAGGGTCAGATACGCAGTATTTT. Translated, this is CASSVKWGGSDTQYF.